This passage covers 16 T cell receptor beta chains from one sample sequenced in a study of T cell repertoires in cytomegalovirus infection. Using its own MiXCR run on the reads, TCRdb lists one record per CDR3 protein. The sample gives about 830,000 distinct CDR3 sequences, approximately 29% of which show up once; roughly 12% is in the top ten. Antigens for these TCRs are unknown. Specimen: cultured CD8+ T cells from PBMCs, collected from culture after CMV antigen stimulation. These receptors all stem from a human donor in good health (CMV status not recorded). Some clones in this sample may be carry-over from other donors' samples.

This clonotype appeared a few times. V usage is TRBV4-1 and J usage is TRBJ2-1; D perhaps matches TRBD1 (5 bases). CDR1 is MGHRA and CDR2 is YSYEKL in the germline V gene. V was pared by 0 bases and J by 8 bases, with 14 bases between. The CDR3 is made up of 15 amino acids. CDR3: CASSQDPVRADEQFF. The CDR3 DNA is TGCGCCAGCAGCCAAGATCCAGTCAGGGCGGATGAGCAGTTCTTC.

In its sample, this clonotype was seen many times. The J gene is TRBJ2-7, the V gene TRBV12-3 or TRBV12-4; 12 bases fit TRBD2. J gave up 3 bases and V 6 bases, and 3 bases lay outside the gene matches. CDR3 length equals 14 residues. The CDR3 bases are TGTGCCAGCAGGACTAGCGGGGGCATCTACGAGCAGTACTTC. Its protein product is CASRTSGGIYEQYF.

The chain combines TRBV7-4 with TRBJ2-7, with unresolved D. Germline V gene lookup returns CDR1 SGHVT and CDR2 SQSDAQ. The CDR3 consists of 12 residues. The V end was cut by 3 bases, the J end by 5 bases, with 8 bases between. This chain's CDR3 is CASSLGKHEQYV. The CDR3 DNA sequence: TGTGCCAGCAGCTTGGGGAAGCACGAGCAGTACGTC.

The chain uses TRBV12-5 and TRBJ1-2; 8 bases fit TRBD1. Germline V gene data show CDR1 as LGHNT and CDR2 as FRNRAP. V shed 3 bases and J 4 bases; nucleotides not matched to a gene: 4. This CDR3 comprises 14 residues. CDR3 DNA: TGTGCTAGTGGTTTAGGACAGGGACCCTATGGCTACACCTTC. Encoded protein: CASGLGQGPYGYTF.

This clonotype has a handful of counts. The chain combines TRBV7-9 with TRBJ2-1; possibly TRBD1 for D (6 bases). The CDR3 runs to 14 residues. Trimming removed 5 bases at V and 3 bases at J, with 11 bases between. From germline, CDR1 is SEHNR and CDR2 FQNEAQ (reference sequence). The CDR3 sequence: CASSPTGRYNEQFF. The DNA of the CDR3 is TGTGCCAGCAGCCCAACAGGGCGCTACAATGAGCAGTTCTTC.

The chain couples TRBV12-5 to TRBJ1-5; D gene ambiguous. The germline gives CDR1 LGHNT, CDR2 FRNRAP. CDR3 length equals 15 residues. V lost 6 bases to trimming and J lost 2 bases, with 14 bases between them. CDR3 nucleotide sequence: TGTGCTAGTGGGCCCTCGGGTGATGGCAATCAGCCCCAGCATTTT. It is translated as CASGPSGDGNQPQHF.

The V gene is TRBV11-2, the J gene TRBJ2-5, with D unresolved. CDR1 SGHAT and CDR2 FQNNGV come from the germline V gene. The CDR3 extends over 16 amino acids. Between the trimmed V and J ends, which lost 1 base and 1 base, there was a span of 13 bases. CDR3 bases: TGTGCCAGCAGCTTAGGCGCTAGGGCAGCCCAAGAGACCCAGTACTTC. Protein sequence: CASSLGARAAQETQYF.

In regard to this clonotype: A much larger clone is a single base away; this may be a read error. The chain uses TRBV6-1 and TRBJ1-2, with D uncertain. From germline, CDR1 is MNHNS and CDR2 SASEGT. The CDR3 spans 14 residues. V lost 2 bases and J 1 base, leaving 8 bases between the germline ends. This CDR3 reads CASSEWADNYGYTF. Here the CDR3 DNA reads TGTGCCAGCAGTGAATGGGCGGATAACTATGGCTACACCTTC.

This clonotype was detected ten times or more. V is TRBV7-2 and J is TRBJ2-5; D gene unclear. Germline V gives CDR1 SGHTA, CDR2 FQGNSA. This CDR3 is 15 amino acids long. Trimming removed 4 bases from V and 0 bases from J, with 12 bases in between. The CDR3 is CASSYGFGNQETQYF. Written as DNA, the CDR3 is TGTGCCAGCAGCTATGGGTTCGGCAACCAAGAGACCCAGTACTTC.

This clonotype was detected a few times. This chain joins TRBV7-6 and TRBJ1-4, with D perhaps matching TRBD1 (6 bases). The germline gives CDR1 SGHVS, CDR2 FNYEAQ. The V and J ends lost 1 base and 1 base respectively, with 7 bases between them. The CDR3 is 15 amino acids. CDR3: CASSLVRGTNEKLFF. In DNA form, the CDR3 reads TGTGCCAGCAGCTTAGTCAGGGGAACTAATGAAAAACTGTTTTTT.

The chain couples TRBV2 to TRBJ2-7; no clear D gene. Trimming left V 8 bases short and J 0 bases short, with 11 bases between. The CDR3 extends over 13 amino acids. Germline values: CDR1 SNHLY, CDR2 FYNNEI. The CDR3 DNA is TGTGCCAGCCAAGGTAAAAACTCCTACGAGCAGTACGTC. Its protein product is CASQGKNSYEQYV.

The genes are TRBV6-1 and TRBJ1-1; D gene ambiguous. The germline CDR1 and CDR2 sequences are MNHNS and SASEGT. Trimming removed 8 bases from V and 1 base from J, with 14 bases in between. The CDR3 runs to 14 residues. This CDR3 is CASPPASANTEAFF. The CDR3 DNA sequence: TGTGCCAGCCCGCCTGCCTCCGCGAACACTGAAGCTTTCTTT.

The CDR3 DNA follows: TGTGCCAGCAGCTTCCTCTTAGGGACAGGAGGAAATTCACCCCTCCACTTT. Translating it yields CASSFLLGTGGNSPLHF. The gene calls are TRBV5-4 and TRBJ1-6, with 8 bases aligning to TRBD1. The germline V gene encodes CDR1 SGHNT and CDR2 YYREEE (reference sequence). This CDR3 spans 17 amino acids. J was trimmed by 7 bases and V by 2 bases; bases with no gene match: 11.

This chain connects TRBV24-1 to TRBJ1-1, with a tentative D call TRBD1 (5 bases). Looked up from germline, CDR1 is KGHDR and CDR2 is SFDVKD. Trimming stripped 4 bases from V and 10 bases from J, with 15 bases between. The CDR3 consists of 13 residues. CDR3 sequence reads: CATSDLDIRGAFF. As DNA, the CDR3 is TGTGCCACCAGTGACCTGGACATTAGGGGAGCTTTCTTT.

This chain connects TRBV6-5 to TRBJ2-7; a weak D match, TRBD2 (7 bases). Germline V gives CDR1 MNHEY, CDR2 SVGAGI. V was shortened by 5 bases and J by 3 bases, with 26 bases between the two germline ends. The CDR3 totals 18 residues. The CDR3 nucleotides read TGTGCCAGCAGTCCCTCGGGGGGCAAAGGTCGTCGGTACTACGAGCAGTACGTC. Its protein is CASSPSGGKGRRYYEQYV.

The rearrangement links TRBV28 to TRBJ2-1; weak D call: TRBD1 (6 bases). Trimming removed 5 bases from V and 2 bases from J, with 16 bases in between. Germline CDR1 is MDHEN and CDR2 is SYDVKM. CDR3 size: 16 residues. The CDR3 DNA follows: TGTGCCAGCAGTGTTCCGGGACATATAACCTACAATGAGCAGTTCTTC. It codes for CASSVPGHITYNEQFF.